The 11 T cell receptor beta chains listed next were all sequenced from one sample in a study of T cells after yellow fever vaccination. TCRdb called the 5' RACE reads again in MiXCR, with one record for every CDR3 protein. The sample includes hundreds of thousands of distinct CDR3 sequences, approximately 13% seen only once; the top ten take just under 15%. Here the sequenced sample was PBMCs, taken on the day of the yellow fever booster vaccination. These receptors all come from a man aged 25 to 40 who received the YFV17D yellow fever vaccine.

This clonotype was counted only a few times. V gene TRBV12-3 or TRBV12-4 combines with J gene TRBJ1-1, with a possible D match to TRBD1 (5 bases). The CDR3 is made up of 14 amino acids. V was pared by 3 bases and J by 6 bases, with 14 bases between. CDR3 sequence: CASSFRRGAPEAFF. The CDR3 coding sequence is TGTGCCAGCAGTTTCAGAAGGGGAGCCCCTGAAGCTTTCTTT.

The chain combines TRBV7-2 with TRBJ1-1; 9 nucleotides match TRBD1. This CDR3 has 12 residues. The trim removed 6 bases at V and 11 bases at J, leaving 7 bases unmatched. The germline CDR1 and CDR2 sequences are SGHTA and FQGNSA. CDR3: CASSYRGRSAFF. The CDR3 coding sequence is TGTGCCAGCAGTTACAGGGGGCGTTCGGCTTTCTTT.

This clonotype has only a few counts. The V call is TRBV14, the J call TRBJ1-2; possibly TRBD1 for D (6 bases). This CDR3 has 14 amino acids. The V gene lost 3 bases and the J gene lost 2 bases, with 10 bases spanning the gap. Per the germline V gene, CDR1 is SGHDN and CDR2 is FVKESK. This CDR3 reads CASSHITGNYGYTF. The CDR3 nucleotides read TGTGCCAGCAGCCACATTACAGGGAACTATGGCTACACCTTC.

This clonotype has a handful of counts. The chain recombines TRBV11-2 with TRBJ2-7, with TRBD2 identical over 12 bases. Germline V CDR1 and CDR2: SGHAT, FQNNGV. Unmatched junction bases numbered 5, after V lost 2 bases and J lost 3 bases. CDR3 length: 16 residues. Written as DNA, the CDR3 is TGTGCCAGCAGCTTACGGACTAGCGGGAATTACTACGAGCAGTACTTC. It encodes CASSLRTSGNYYEQYF.

At least ten counts were recorded for this clonotype. This CDR3 is CASSGNYNEQFF. The CDR3 DNA is TGTGCCAGCAGCGGCAACTACAATGAGCAGTTCTTC. J is TRBJ2-1 and V is TRBV9, with no clear D. The length of the CDR3 is 12 residues. Germline V lookup: CDR1 SGDLS, CDR2 YYNGEE. V lost 3 bases, J lost 3 bases, and 4 bases lay in between.

This clonotype was counted at least ten times. This chain connects TRBV4-3 to TRBJ2-7, with a tentative D call TRBD1 (5 bases). The CDR3 extends over 11 amino acids. V was pared by 3 bases and J by 11 bases, with 11 bases between. The V gene's germline CDR1 is LGHNA and CDR2 YSLEER. The chain's CDR3 is CASSQGTGEYF. The CDR3 DNA follows: TGCGCCAGCAGCCAGGGTACAGGAGAGTACTTC.

This rearrangement joins TRBV29-1 to TRBJ2-3; 9 bases agree with TRBD2. Per germline, CDR1 SQVTM and CDR2 ANQGSEA. V shed 5 bases, J shed 5 bases, and the junction held 2 bases outside the gene matches. CDR3 length: 12 amino acids. As DNA, the CDR3 is TGCAGCGTTCTAGCGGGAAGAGATACGCAGTATTTT. Its protein is CSVLAGRDTQYF.

This clonotype showed up many times. The J gene is TRBJ2-4, the V gene TRBV6-2 or TRBV6-3; TRBD2 aligns across 9 bases. Trimming cost V 10 bases and J 6 bases; bases outside gene matches: 10. The germline gives CDR1 MNHEY, CDR2 SVGEGT. CDR3 length equals 14 residues. For the CDR3, the DNA is TGTGCCACCGACCGAGGGCGGGAGGGAAACATTCAGTACTTC. Translating gives CATDRGREGNIQYF.

The chain has TRBV29-1 and TRBJ2-7, with TRBD2 as a possible D gene (5 bases). CDR1 and CDR2 from the germline V gene are SQVTM and ANQGSEA. This CDR3 has 18 residues. Trimming took 5 bases from V and 5 from J, leaving 31 bases between them. Here the CDR3 reads CSVSSGIAFLGQVDEQYF. The CDR3 region has the DNA TGCAGCGTTTCATCGGGAATAGCGTTTCTCGGTCAAGTGGACGAGCAGTACTTC.

The chain uses TRBV7-2 and TRBJ2-7; TRBD1 matches at 7 bases. J lost 2 bases, V lost 5 bases, and 9 bases had no gene match. Germline values: CDR1 SGHTA, CDR2 FQGNSA. CDR3 length: 15 residues. Written as DNA, the CDR3 is TGTGCCAGCAGCGGACTCCGGGACAGTCCCTACGAGCAGTACTTC. Protein sequence: CASSGLRDSPYEQYF.

This rearrangement joins TRBV28 to TRBJ2-6; D gene ambiguous. This CDR3 comprises 18 residues. The germline V and J ends were trimmed by 3 bases and 0 bases, with 15 bases remaining between them. CDR1 MDHEN and CDR2 SYDVKM come from the germline V gene. Here the CDR3 DNA reads TGTGCCAGCAGTTTTGGGTCCCCCCCGGTCTCTGGGGCCAACGTCCTGACTTTC. It encodes CASSFGSPPVSGANVLTF.